This is a list of T cell receptor beta chains from one sample in a study of T-cell memory formation after mild COVID-19. One entry per CDR3 protein, called by TCRdb with MiXCR from the 5' RACE reads. Of 85,000 to 120,000 distinct CDR3 sequences listed, about a sixth were seen once; the top ten hold 25% to 35%. The specimen was PBMCs or a T cell subset sorted from them (not recorded which). These receptor sequences come from an adult woman who had mild COVID-19 (a few samples of this study predate the infection). Cell type and time point are not known. CDR3s include the opening cysteine and the closing phenylalanine or tryptophan. D genes are given only for firm matches. Clone sizes are given selectively: once, few, many, or a class where the clone is expanded.

>TRBV4-1|-|-|TRBJ1-3
CASSQDSWESGNTIYF
TGCGCCAGCAGCCAAGATTCGTGGGAGTCAGGAAACACCATATATTTT
>TRBV29-1|-|-|TRBJ2-3
CSVSDGAVGSDTQYF
TGCAGCGTTTCAGATGGGGCGGTCGGCTCAGATACGCAGTATTTT
>TRBV5-1|-|-|TRBJ2-1
CASSSEAYNEQFF
TGCGCCAGCAGCTCGGAGGCGTACAATGAGCAGTTCTTC
>TRBV9|-|-|TRBJ2-3
CASSVVEADTQYF
TGTGCCAGCAGCGTAGTAGAGGCAGATACGCAGTATTTT
>TRBV20-1|TRBD2|few|TRBJ2-2
CSARTSGDTGELFF
TGCAGTGCGCGGACTAGCGGAGACACCGGGGAGCTGTTTTTT
>TRBV7-2|-|-|TRBJ2-1
CASSIGTSADEQFF
TGTGCCAGCAGCATCGGGACTTCGGCGGATGAGCAGTTCTTC
>TRBV10-3|-|once|TRBJ1-2
CPILPSGTPYGYTF
TGTCCCATACTACCCTCCGGGACCCCCTATGGCTACACCTTC
>TRBV7-9|-|-|TRBJ1-3
CASSLLGGTGVLAGNTIYF
TGTGCCAGCAGCTTACTGGGTGGAACAGGTGTACTTGCTGGAAACACCATATATTTT
>TRBV7-9|-|few|TRBJ2-7
CASSLGSVEQYF
TGTGCCAGCAGCTTAGGGTCCGTCGAGCAGTACTTC
>TRBV3-1|-|many|TRBJ2-7
CASSQDRGSHEQYF
TGTGCCAGCAGCCAAGATCGAGGTAGCCACGAGCAGTACTTC
>TRBV6-6|TRBD2|-|TRBJ2-1
CASSNPASGRTHNEQFF
TGTGCCAGCAGCAATCCCGCTAGCGGGAGGACACACAATGAGCAGTTCTTC
>TRBV7-9|TRBD2|many|TRBJ2-7
CASSRGLAPYEQYF
TGTGCCAGCAGCCGGGGACTAGCACCCTACGAGCAGTACTTC
>TRBV9|-|-|TRBJ1-2
CASRALTRPDGYTF
TGTGCCAGCAGGGCCTTGACCCGCCCGGATGGCTACACCTTC
>TRBV6-2/TRBV6-3|TRBD2|-|TRBJ2-1
CASSYGGTSGSYNEQFF
TGTGCCAGCAGTTACGGTGGGACTAGCGGGAGTTACAATGAGCAGTTCTTC
>TRBV15|-|few|TRBJ2-3
CATSRDGRGGTDTQYF
TGTGCCACCAGCAGAGATGGTCGGGGCGGCACAGATACGCAGTATTTT
>TRBV7-6|TRBD1|many|TRBJ2-1
CASSLGQYNEQFF
TGTGCCAGCAGCTTGGGACAGTACAATGAGCAGTTCTTC
>TRBV7-8|-|few|TRBJ2-1
CASSYLADNPYNEQFF
TGTGCCAGCAGCTATCTGGCGGATAATCCCTACAATGAGCAGTTCTTC
>TRBV20-1|TRBD1|few|TRBJ2-7
CSASPPDRGLDEQYF
TGCAGTGCTAGCCCCCCGGACAGGGGGCTCGACGAGCAGTACTTC
>TRBV12-3/TRBV12-4|-|-|TRBJ1-5
CASSLFKSDQPQHF
TGTGCCAGCAGTTTGTTTAAAAGCGATCAGCCCCAGCATTTT